Listed here is a single T cell receptor beta chain. Its antigen remains unknown. PCR primers comprised 60 Vbeta and 13 Jbeta primers. TCRdb's table, derived via immunoSEQ multiplex PCR, lists solely in-frame clones and lacks some. The repertoire holds over 100,000 clones, about 76% seen once, with 4% to 5.5% in the top ten. Trimming removed 4 bases from V and 4 bases from J; junction bases left unmatched: 10. Looked up from germline, CDR1 is SGDLS and CDR2 is YYNGEE. The CDR3 sequence is 16 residues long. The data were obtained in a study of cytomegalovirus exposure and HLA in healthy donors. About the research overall: Falling in the Caucasian-associated ancestry cluster were 65% to 90% of around 370 genotyped donors.

Whole-study findings and limits: Researchers reported from a later analysis that most CMV-associated TCR beta chains appeared HLA-restricted. Reportedly, TCR beta sequences accurately predicted HLA-A and HLA-B alleles in most subjects. A later analysis appeared to link common viral pathogens to several of the most significant clusters.

The sequenced sample consisted of PBMCs. The genes are TRBV9 and TRBJ1-3; TRBD1 aligns across 8 bases. This sequence was found in a man aged 25-45 years in good health and CMV-seropositive. The CDR3 protein is CASSPLIGQGGNTIYF. For the CDR3, the DNA is TGTGCCAGCAGCCCTCTCATCGGACAGGGAGGAAACACCATATATTTT.